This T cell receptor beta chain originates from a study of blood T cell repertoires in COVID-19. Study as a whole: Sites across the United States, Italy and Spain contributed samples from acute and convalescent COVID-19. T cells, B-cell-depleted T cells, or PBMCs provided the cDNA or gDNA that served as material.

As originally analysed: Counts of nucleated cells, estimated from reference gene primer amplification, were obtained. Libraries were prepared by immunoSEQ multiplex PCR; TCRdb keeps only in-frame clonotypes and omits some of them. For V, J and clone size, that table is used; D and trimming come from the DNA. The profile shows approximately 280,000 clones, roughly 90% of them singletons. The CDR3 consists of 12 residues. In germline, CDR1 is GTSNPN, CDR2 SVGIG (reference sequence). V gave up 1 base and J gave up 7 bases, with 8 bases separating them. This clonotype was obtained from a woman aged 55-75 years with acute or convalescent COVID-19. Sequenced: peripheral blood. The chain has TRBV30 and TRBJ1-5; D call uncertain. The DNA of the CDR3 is TGTGCCTGGAGTGGTAGAGGCCAGCCCCAGCATTTT. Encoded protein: CAWSGRGQPQHF.